Below are 14 T cell receptor beta chains sequenced from a single sample in a study of cytomegalovirus exposure and HLA in healthy donors. Researchers ran the PCR with 60 Vbeta and 13 Jbeta primers. Data came from immunoSEQ multiplex PCR; TCRdb stores just in-frame clones and leaves some out. The sample has some 140,000 clones, 65% to 80% seen once. The material sequenced was PBMCs. The receptors were gathered from a young woman in good health and CMV-seronegative.

The chain couples TRBV29-1 to TRBJ2-3; TRBD2 might be the D (6 bases). The CDR3 is 15 amino acids. Trimming took 4 bases from V and 6 from J, leaving 20 bases between them. CDR1 and CDR2 from the germline V gene are SQVTM and ANQGSEA. CDR3 DNA: TGCAGCGTTGTGTCCAGCGGTCAAGGAGGGGATACGCAGTATTTT. It translates to CSVVSSGQGGDTQYF.

V and J are TRBV5-1 and TRBJ2-7; TRBD2 agrees at 9 bases. The CDR3 consists of 17 residues. V lost 4 bases and J lost 1; bases outside the gene matches: 12. Germline CDR1 is SGHRS and CDR2 is YFSETQ. The CDR3 nucleotides are TGCGCCAGCAGCCTCGGGGGTAGCGGGAGTTTGTCCTACGAGCAGTACTTC. Amino acids: CASSLGGSGSLSYEQYF.

V and J are TRBV10-3 and TRBJ2-3; maybe TRBD2 (5 bases). Per germline, CDR1 ENHRY and CDR2 SYGVKD. Trimming took 6 bases from V and 1 from J, leaving 14 bases between them. The CDR3 has 15 amino acids. The CDR3 coding sequence is TGTGCCATCAGCCCGGCTCGGCGGGGCACAGATACGCAGTATTTT. The encoded protein is CAISPARRGTDTQYF.

This chain links TRBV5-4 with TRBJ2-1; the match to TRBD2 covers 15 bases. Germline V gene sequence: CDR1 SGHNT, CDR2 YYREEE (reference sequence). This CDR3 is 18 amino acids long. Trimming cost V 3 bases and J 7 bases; bases outside gene matches: 11. CDR3 amino acids: CASSSPTAGTSGRNEQFF. CDR3 DNA sequence: TGTGCCAGCAGCTCCCCGACCGCCGGGACTAGCGGGAGGAATGAGCAGTTCTTC.

The CDR3 DNA follows: TGTGCCACAGGGTTGGAAGAGACCCAGTACTTC. As protein: CATGLEETQYF. V gene TRBV6-5 combines with J gene TRBJ2-5, with a tentative D call TRBD1 (5 bases). There are 11 residues in the CDR3. Germline CDR1 MNHEY, CDR2 SVGAGI. The V and J ends lost 10 bases and 3 bases respectively, with 9 bases between them.

This clone was seen only a few times. The rearrangement links TRBV11-3 to TRBJ2-2; TRBD2 is a possible D gene (5 bases). The CDR3 is 14 amino acids. Looked up from germline, CDR1 is SGHNT and CDR2 is YENEEA. The V end lost 0 bases, the J end lost 4 bases, and 6 bases lay between the germline ends. The CDR3, as DNA: TGTGCCAGCAGCTTAGATCGGGGCACCGGGGAGCTGTTTTTT. Its translation: CASSLDRGTGELFF.

The gene calls are TRBV4-1 and TRBJ2-7; D is unclear. The CDR3 extends over 15 amino acids. V lost 2 bases, J lost 0 bases, and 11 bases lay in between. CDR1 is MGHRA, CDR2 YSYEKL, per germline. The CDR3 spells CASSQPAKASYEQYF. The CDR3 DNA follows: TGCGCCAGCAGCCAACCTGCCAAAGCCTCCTACGAGCAGTACTTC.

This chain uses TRBV5-1 with TRBJ2-7; 13 bases fit TRBD2. This CDR3 contains 16 residues. Germline lookup yields CDR1 SGHRS and CDR2 YFSETQ. Losses at the gene ends were 4 bases for V and 1 base for J; bases not matched to a gene: 5. The CDR3 is CASSTAGLAGSYEQYF. The CDR3 DNA is TGCGCCAGCAGCACGGCGGGACTAGCGGGATCCTACGAGCAGTACTTC.

This clone was counted a few times. The chain joins TRBV2 to TRBJ1-4; D perhaps matches TRBD1 (5 bases). Germline V gene lookup returns CDR1 SNHLY and CDR2 FYNNEI. Trimming left V 8 bases short and J 8 bases short, with 21 bases between. There are 15 residues in the CDR3. The CDR3 loop is CASGRVGQGEEKLFF. The CDR3 DNA reads as TGTGCCAGCGGACGGGTGGGGCAGGGCGAGGAAAAACTGTTTTTT.

The chain recombines TRBV6-1 with TRBJ2-6; no reliable D call. The ends were cut back, 8 bases at V and 0 bases at J, with 5 bases in the middle. This CDR3 region has 13 residues. Germline V CDR1 and CDR2: MNHNS, SASEGT. Written as DNA, the CDR3 is TGTGCCAGCTGGAGCTCTGGGGCCAACGTCCTGACTTTC. Its translation is CASWSSGANVLTF.

The chain uses TRBV2 and TRBJ2-7; possible D gene TRBD1, 5 bases. Looked up from germline, CDR1 is SNHLY and CDR2 is FYNNEI. V was pared by 6 bases and J by 1 base, with 13 bases between. The CDR3 extends over 14 amino acids. CDR3: CASSPAQGSYEQYF. The DNA for the CDR3 is TGTGCCAGCAGCCCGGCCCAGGGTTCCTACGAGCAGTACTTC.

The V and J genes are TRBV29-1 and TRBJ1-2; D gene uncertain. The CDR3 sequence is 16 residues long. V was cut by 0 bases and J by 2 bases, with 16 bases left in between. Germline V gene lookup returns CDR1 SQVTM and CDR2 ANQGSEA. CDR3 loop: CSVEDHRQEGNYGYTF. In DNA, the CDR3 is TGCAGCGTTGAAGATCATAGGCAGGAGGGAAACTATGGCTACACCTTC.

The genes are TRBV27 and TRBJ2-7; a possible D gene is TRBD2 (6 bases). The V end was cut by 8 bases, the J end by 4 bases, with 21 bases between. This CDR3 region has 15 residues. Germline V gives CDR1 MNHEY, CDR2 SMNVEV (reference sequence). CDR3 amino acids: CASRYRLETTYEQYF. The CDR3 DNA reads TGTGCCAGCCGCTACAGACTAGAGACTACTTACGAGCAGTACTTC.

Here the CDR3 reads CSAGDYEQYF. As DNA, the CDR3 is TGCAGCGCAGGGGACTACGAGCAGTACTTC. This chain joins TRBV29-1 and TRBJ2-7; tentative D call: TRBD1 (6 bases). This CDR3 spans 10 amino acids. Germline V gives CDR1 SQVTM, CDR2 ANQGSEA. V lost 7 bases and J 3 bases, leaving 7 bases between the germline ends.